This T cell receptor beta chain comes out of a study of blood T cells in healthy people across ages. Study-wide results and limits: TCR beta diversity per million T cells fell roughly linearly with age.

Primed by a sample-barcoded 5' primer and a J-beta primer mix, a second PCR proceeded for about 7 to 12 cycles. Every cDNA was tagged by a template-switch adaptor with 12 random nucleotides. TCRdb called the 5' RACE reads again in MiXCR, with one record for every CDR3 protein. The sample records around 870,000 distinct CDR3 sequences, less than 35% being singletons. The CDR3 runs to 14 residues. The V end lost 9 bases, the J end lost 6 bases, and 17 bases lay between the germline ends. Looked up from germline, CDR1 is MNHEY and CDR2 is SVGEGT. Of note for this clonotype: Its antigen is undetermined.

The chain combines TRBV6-2 or TRBV6-3 with TRBJ1-4; the D is unclear. The sequencing input was blood. This TCR came from an elderly woman in good health. The CDR3: CASSRVGAYEKLFF. The CDR3 region has the DNA TGTGCCAGTAGCCGAGTCGGAGCCTATGAAAAACTGTTTTTT.